This T cell receptor (beta chain) was sequenced for a study of CD8+ T cells in alopecia areata. Investigators isolated RNA and reverse transcribed it into cDNA to act as the sequencing template. Data came from immunoSEQ multiplex PCR; TCRdb stores just in-frame clones and leaves some out. The profile shows around 70,000 clones, about 30% of them singletons. This sample's treatment: oral pan-JAK inhibitor, 5-10 mg twice daily. Study-wide results and caveats: There was only one nonresponder, so it was unclear how baseline CD8+ expansion relates to response.

Between the trimmed V and J ends, which lost 2 bases and 4 bases, there was a span of 8 bases. The CDR3 consists of 13 residues. The germline V gene has CDR1 SNHLY and CDR2 FYNNEI. Comment on this clone: Its antigen is not identified.

The sample was CD8+ T cells sorted from blood, taken at week 4, from a patient treated with tofacitinib. The source of this sequence is a human donor with alopecia areata. The rearrangement uses TRBV2 and TRBJ1-2; unclear D gene. The CDR3 coding sequence is TGTGCCAGCAGTGAATCCAACGGCTATGGCTACACCTTC. It translates to CASSESNGYGYTF.